Below, 30 T cell receptor beta chains from the same sample are listed, as sequenced in a study of monozygotic twins with inflammatory bowel disease. Following a re-call of the 5' RACE reads, TCRdb has one entry per CDR3 protein and lacks DNA. The sample has about 450,000 distinct CDR3 sequences; the top ten hold 2% to 2.5%. Material for sequencing was blood. These receptor sequences come from a human donor with ulcerative colitis or Crohn's disease, or a healthy co-twin of an affected twin (not recorded which).

The chain joins TRBV5-1 to TRBJ2-7; TCRdb selects TRBD1, and the lack of DNA leaves this call unchecked. The CDR3 spans 12 residues. Germline CDR1 reads SGHRS; CDR2 reads YFSETQ. CDR3 in amino acids: CASSLPGYEQYF. The whole variable domain, filled in from reference TRBV5-1 and TRBJ2-7, reads KAGVTQTPRYLIKTRGQQVTLSCSPISGHRSVSWYQQTPGQGLQFLFEYFSETQRNKGNFPGRFSGRQFSNSRSEMNVSTLELGDSALYLCASSLPGYEQYFGPGTRLTVT.

This chain connects TRBV7-9 to TRBJ1-4. Germline V gene lookup returns CDR1 SEHNR and CDR2 FQNEAQ (reference sequence). The CDR3 covers 17 residues. The CDR3 protein is CASSLFTPETTNEKLFF.

The chain couples TRBV18 to TRBJ1-1; TCRdb names TRBD1, which stays unverified in the absence of DNA. Germline V gives CDR1 KGHSH, CDR2 LQKENI. The CDR3 extends over 14 amino acids. CDR3 residues: CASSPPYRDTEAFF.

V usage is TRBV7-9 and J usage is TRBJ1-1; checking the TCRdb D call of TRBD1 is not possible without DNA. The CDR3 contains 14 residues. The germline gives CDR1 SEHNR, CDR2 FQNEAQ (reference sequence). The CDR3 region is CASSPTPGYHEAFF.

This chain connects TRBV10-3 to TRBJ2-7. Germline lookup yields CDR1 ENHRY and CDR2 SYGVKD. This CDR3 has 14 amino acids. CDR3 loop: CAISEGLASYEQYF.

This chain links TRBV2 with TRBJ1-4; TCRdb outputs TRBD1, but without DNA this stays unchecked. The CDR3 contains 14 residues. Germline assignment: CDR1 SNHLY and CDR2 FYNNEI. CDR3 sequence: CASTRQGTNEKLFF. The entire variable domain, with the rest obtained from reference TRBV2 and TRBJ1-4, is as follows: EPEVTQTPSHQVTQMGQEVILRCVPISNHLYFYWYRQILGQKVEFLVSFYNNEISEKSEIFDDQFSVERPDGSNFTLKIRSTKLEDSAMYFCASTRQGTNEKLFFGSGTQLSVL.

The genes are TRBV20-1 and TRBJ2-5; TCRdb's D gene call, TRBD1, goes unchecked for lack of DNA. Germline values: CDR1 DFQATT, CDR2 SNEGSKA (reference sequence). The CDR3 loop spans 13 amino acids. CDR3 amino acids: CSARVTDQETQYF.

V gene TRBV12-3 or TRBV12-4 combines with J gene TRBJ1-2; TCRdb lists TRBD1, though no DNA is available to test this call. The CDR3 has 13 residues. The CDR3 region is CASRRDRGYGYTF.

The V and J genes are TRBV20-1 and TRBJ2-2; TCRdb's D call, TRBD1, is unchecked because there is no DNA. Germline lookup yields CDR1 DFQATT and CDR2 SNEGSKA (reference sequence). The CDR3 has 14 residues. This CDR3 reads CSMRGRGNTGELFF.

The chain is built from TRBV6-6 and TRBJ1-2. From germline, CDR1 is MNHNY and CDR2 SVGAGI (reference sequence). The CDR3 has 13 amino acids. The CDR3 loop reads CASSYHTNYGYTF.

The chain couples TRBV12-3 or TRBV12-4 to TRBJ2-7; TCRdb selects TRBD1, and the lack of DNA leaves this call unchecked. The CDR3 contains 13 residues. The chain's CDR3 is CASSLRTAYEQYF.

V and J are TRBV7-2 and TRBJ1-1; TCRdb's assignment of TRBD1 cannot be checked, as there is no DNA. The CDR3 totals 11 residues. From germline, CDR1 is SGHTA and CDR2 FQGNSA. CDR3 region: CASSPGVEAFF.

This chain connects TRBV7-9 to TRBJ2-7. CDR3 length equals 14 residues. Looked up from germline, CDR1 is SEHNR and CDR2 is FQNEAQ (reference sequence). CDR3 residues: CASSWGGLVSEQYF.

This rearrangement joins TRBV6-4 to TRBJ2-2; TCRdb reports TRBD1, a call that lacks DNA to check it against. Germline assignment: CDR1 MRHNA and CDR2 SNTAGT. The CDR3 has 13 residues. The CDR3 loop is CASKRDVSGELFF.

The rearrangement joins TRBV7-3 to TRBJ1-1; TCRdb's D gene call, TRBD1, goes unchecked for lack of DNA. This CDR3 region has 14 residues. CDR1 and CDR2 (germline): SGHTA, FQGTGA. The CDR3 sequence: CASSILGPNTEAFF.

The gene calls are TRBV7-2 and TRBJ2-4; the D gene TCRdb calls, TRBD1, cannot be checked with no DNA. The CDR3 runs 14 residues. Germline V gives CDR1 SGHTA, CDR2 FQGNSA. The CDR3 spells CASSLVGGGNIQYF.

V is TRBV5-1 and J is TRBJ2-1; TCRdb reports TRBD1, a call that lacks DNA to check it against. Germline CDR1 and CDR2: SGHRS and YFSETQ. The CDR3 consists of 18 residues. The CDR3 sequence is CASSLGTGGSPYYNEQFF.

The chain is built from TRBV5-1 and TRBJ2-2; TCRdb selects TRBD2, and the lack of DNA leaves this call unchecked. The germline V gene encodes CDR1 SGHRS and CDR2 YFSETQ. The CDR3 loop spans 16 amino acids. This CDR3 is CASSLLLAGGFGELFF.

The rearrangement links TRBV5-5 to TRBJ2-1; TCRdb selects TRBD2, and the lack of DNA leaves this call unchecked. Germline V gives CDR1 SGHKS, CDR2 YYEKEE (reference sequence). This CDR3 contains 15 residues. CDR3 sequence reads: CASSLLAGGRDEQFF.

The chain is built from TRBV4-2 and TRBJ1-5. This CDR3 region has 15 residues. Germline V CDR1 and CDR2: LGHNA, YNFKEQ. The CDR3 spells CASSQDPTINQPQHF.

The chain links TRBV27 to TRBJ2-7; TCRdb's D call, TRBD1, is unchecked because there is no DNA. Per the germline V gene, CDR1 is MNHEY and CDR2 is SMNVEV (reference sequence). The CDR3 is made up of 13 amino acids. CDR3 in amino acids: CASSPWTGLEQYF.

The genes are TRBV2 and TRBJ2-5. The germline CDR1 and CDR2 sequences are SNHLY and FYNNEI. This CDR3 spans 14 amino acids. The CDR3 spells CASSVTQTQETQYF.

This sequence joins TRBV10-3 and TRBJ1-1. Per the germline V gene, CDR1 is ENHRY and CDR2 is SYGVKD. This CDR3 contains 14 residues. CDR3 sequence: CAISESGPNTEAFF.

This chain uses TRBV4-2 with TRBJ2-1. The CDR3 is 11 residues long. Per germline, CDR1 LGHNA and CDR2 YNFKEQ. This CDR3 reads CASSYEVEQFF.

This rearrangement joins TRBV7-8 to TRBJ1-1. Looked up from germline, CDR1 is SGHVS and CDR2 is FQNEAQ. The CDR3 is made up of 14 amino acids. CDR3 protein: CASSLKGYGTEAFF.

V usage is TRBV7-2 and J usage is TRBJ2-2; no DNA is available, so the TRBD2 call from TCRdb remains unchecked. The CDR3 is 15 residues long. Germline lookup yields CDR1 SGHTA and CDR2 FQGNSA. The CDR3 protein is CASSWTRAGTGELFF. The complete variable domain, with remaining parts taken from reference TRBV7-2 and TRBJ2-2, reads GAGVSQSPSNKVTEKGKDVELRCDPISGHTALYWYRQSLGQGLEFLIYFQGNSAPDKSGLPSDRFSAERTGGSVSTLTIQRTQQEDSAVYLCASSWTRAGTGELFFGEGSRLTVL.

V gene TRBV11-2 combines with J gene TRBJ2-7; no DNA is available, so the TRBD2 call from TCRdb remains unchecked. This CDR3 comprises 15 residues. Germline loops: CDR1 SGHAT, CDR2 FQNNGV. The CDR3 spells CASTLIAGFGYEQYF.

The chain joins TRBV25-1 to TRBJ2-1. Germline V lookup: CDR1 MGHDK, CDR2 SYGVNS. The CDR3 extends over 14 amino acids. The chain's CDR3 is CASSTTTRNDEQFF.

This sequence joins TRBV15 and TRBJ2-1; the D call from TCRdb, TRBD1, cannot be confirmed without DNA. Germline loops: CDR1 LNHNV, CDR2 YYDKDF (reference sequence). CDR3 length: 18 residues. CDR3 sequence: CATSRVWGQGGYYNEQFF. Supplemented by reference TRBV15 and TRBJ2-1, the full variable domain reads DAMVIQNPRYQVTQFGKPVTLSCSQTLNHNVMYWYQQKSSQAPKLLFHYYDKDFNNEADTPDNFQSRRPNTSFCFLDIRSPGLGDTAMYLCATSRVWGQGGYYNEQFFGPGTRLTVL.

The V call is TRBV7-9, the J call TRBJ2-5; as DNA is missing, the TRBD2 call by TCRdb cannot be tested. The CDR3 consists of 16 residues. CDR1 and CDR2 (germline): SEHNR, FQNEAQ (reference sequence). The CDR3 here is CASSTGLAGAKETQYF.